This T cell receptor (beta chain) was captured by sequencing in a study of shared clonotypes between healthy human individuals. After removal of 7 bases from V and 0 bases from J, the junction contained 6 bases not matched to a gene. The CDR3 spans 14 residues. The germline V gene has CDR1 MNHEY and CDR2 SVGAGI. The study, taken as a whole, reports: Sample collection involved blood only; tissue repertoires are likely different.

Clones were read by immunoSEQ multiplex PCR, and TCRdb kept only the in-frame ones, dropping some. This sample has almost 700,000 clones, with approximately 90% found just once. About this clone: What it binds is not known.

Terminally differentiated effector memory CD45RA+ cells were excluded from the naive CD8 cells, which were CD45RO-negative and positively selected for CCR7. The chain couples TRBV6-5 to TRBJ2-7, with 7 bases aligning to TRBD1. Input material: naive CD8+ T cells sorted from blood. The clonotype was recovered from a man younger than 45 in good health. The CDR3 DNA is TGTGCCAGCACGCCTCGGGACAGCTCCTACGAGCAGTACTTC. It translates to CASTPRDSSYEQYF.